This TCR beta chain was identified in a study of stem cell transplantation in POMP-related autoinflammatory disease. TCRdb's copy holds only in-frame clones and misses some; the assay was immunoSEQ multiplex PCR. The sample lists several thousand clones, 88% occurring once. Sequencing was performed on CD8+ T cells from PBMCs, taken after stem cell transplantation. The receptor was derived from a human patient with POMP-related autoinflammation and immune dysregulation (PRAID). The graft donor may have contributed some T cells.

CDR3 in DNA: TGTGCCAGCAGCTACGGGACAGGGGTCGAGACCCAGTACTTC. It yields the protein CASSYGTGVETQYF. V gene TRBV5-5 combines with J gene TRBJ2-5; 10 bases match TRBD1. CDR1 is SGHKS and CDR2 is YYEKEE in the germline V gene (reference sequence). V trimming: 3 bases; J trimming: 5 bases; junction bases outside the gene matches: 4. The CDR3 extends over 14 amino acids.